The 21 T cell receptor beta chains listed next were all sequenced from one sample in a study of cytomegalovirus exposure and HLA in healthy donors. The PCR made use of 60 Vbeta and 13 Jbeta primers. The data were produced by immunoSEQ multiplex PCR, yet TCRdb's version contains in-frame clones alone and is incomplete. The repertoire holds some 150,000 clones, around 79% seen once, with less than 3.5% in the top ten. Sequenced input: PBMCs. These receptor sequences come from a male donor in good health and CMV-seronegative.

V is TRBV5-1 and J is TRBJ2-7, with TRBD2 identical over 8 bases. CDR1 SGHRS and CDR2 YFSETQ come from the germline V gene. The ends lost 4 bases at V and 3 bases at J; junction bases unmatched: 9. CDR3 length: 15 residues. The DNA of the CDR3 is TGCGCCAGCAGCCGTGAGGATAGCGGGAACTACGAGCAGTACTTC. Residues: CASSREDSGNYEQYF.

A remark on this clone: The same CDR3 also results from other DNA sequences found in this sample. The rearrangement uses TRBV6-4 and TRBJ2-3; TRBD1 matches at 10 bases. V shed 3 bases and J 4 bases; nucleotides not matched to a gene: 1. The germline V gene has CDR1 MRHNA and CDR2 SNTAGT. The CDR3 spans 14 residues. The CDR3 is CASSDGQGADTQYF. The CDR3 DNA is TGTGCCAGCAGTGATGGACAGGGGGCAGATACGCAGTATTTT.

The CDR3 coding sequence is TGTGCCTGGAGTCCCTCGACAGGGGGCGGCAATCAGCCCCAGCATTTT. Residues: CAWSPSTGGGNQPQHF. The genes are TRBV30 and TRBJ1-5; TRBD1 agrees at 10 bases. V dropped 2 bases and J dropped 2; count of bases not matched to a gene: 6. The CDR3 contains 16 residues. Germline V gene lookup returns CDR1 GTSNPN and CDR2 SVGIG (reference sequence). The whole variable domain, filled in from reference TRBV30 and TRBJ1-5, reads SQTIHQWPATLVQPVGSPLSLECTVEGTSNPNLYWYRQAAGRGLQLLFYSVGIGQISSEVPQNLSASRPQDRQFILSSKKLLLSDSGFYLCAWSPSTGGGNQPQHFGDGTRLSIL.

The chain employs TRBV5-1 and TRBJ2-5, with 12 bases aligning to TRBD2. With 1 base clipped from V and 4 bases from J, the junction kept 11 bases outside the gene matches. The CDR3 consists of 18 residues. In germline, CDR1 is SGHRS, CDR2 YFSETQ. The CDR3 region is CASSLPRTSGRMVETQYF. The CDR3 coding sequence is TGCGCCAGCAGCTTGCCAAGAACTAGCGGGAGGATGGTAGAGACCCAGTACTTC.

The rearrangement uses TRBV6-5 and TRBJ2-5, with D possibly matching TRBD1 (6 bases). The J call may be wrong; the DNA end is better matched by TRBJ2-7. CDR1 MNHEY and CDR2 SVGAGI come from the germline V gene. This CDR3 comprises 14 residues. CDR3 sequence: CASRAEGGYYEQYF. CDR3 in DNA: TGTGCCAGCAGGGCGGAAGGGGGTTACTACGAGCAGTACTTC.

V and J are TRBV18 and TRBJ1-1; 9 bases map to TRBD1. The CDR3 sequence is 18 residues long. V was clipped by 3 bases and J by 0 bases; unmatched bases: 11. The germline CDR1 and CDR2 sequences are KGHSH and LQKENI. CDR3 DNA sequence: TGTGCCAGCTCACCCTCCCAGACAGGGGGACACATGAACACTGAAGCTTTCTTT. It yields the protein CASSPSQTGGHMNTEAFF.

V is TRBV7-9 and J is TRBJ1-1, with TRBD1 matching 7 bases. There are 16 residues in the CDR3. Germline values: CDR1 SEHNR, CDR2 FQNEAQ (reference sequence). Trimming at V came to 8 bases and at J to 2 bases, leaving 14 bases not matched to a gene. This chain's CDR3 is CASRRALGQRNTEAFF. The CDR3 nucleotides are TGTGCCAGCCGCCGAGCTTTGGGACAGAGAAACACTGAAGCTTTCTTT.

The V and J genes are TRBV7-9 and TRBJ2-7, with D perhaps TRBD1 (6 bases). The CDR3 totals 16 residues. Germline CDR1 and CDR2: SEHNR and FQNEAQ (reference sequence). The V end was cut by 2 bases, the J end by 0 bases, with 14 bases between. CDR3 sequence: CASSLWTTGVSYEQYF. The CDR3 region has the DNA TGTGCCAGCAGCTTATGGACGACAGGCGTCTCCTACGAGCAGTACTTC.

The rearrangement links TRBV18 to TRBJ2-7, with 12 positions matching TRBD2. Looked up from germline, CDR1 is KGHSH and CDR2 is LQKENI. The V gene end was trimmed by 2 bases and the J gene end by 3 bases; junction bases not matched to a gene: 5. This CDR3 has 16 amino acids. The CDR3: CASSPLPGLAGYEQYF. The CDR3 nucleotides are TGTGCCAGCTCACCATTGCCGGGACTAGCGGGCTACGAGCAGTACTTC.

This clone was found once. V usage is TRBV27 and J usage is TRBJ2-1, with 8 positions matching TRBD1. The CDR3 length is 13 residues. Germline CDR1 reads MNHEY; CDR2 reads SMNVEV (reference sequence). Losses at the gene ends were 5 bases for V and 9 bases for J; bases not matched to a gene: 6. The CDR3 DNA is TGTGCCAGCAGTCTCACAGGGGGGAGTGAGCAGTTCTTC. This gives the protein CASSLTGGSEQFF.

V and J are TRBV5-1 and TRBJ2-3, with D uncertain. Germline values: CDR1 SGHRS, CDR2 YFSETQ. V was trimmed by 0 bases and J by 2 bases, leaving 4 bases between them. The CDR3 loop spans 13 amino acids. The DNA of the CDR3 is TGCGCCAGCAGCTTGGTACTCACAGATACGCAGTATTTT. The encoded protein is CASSLVLTDTQYF.

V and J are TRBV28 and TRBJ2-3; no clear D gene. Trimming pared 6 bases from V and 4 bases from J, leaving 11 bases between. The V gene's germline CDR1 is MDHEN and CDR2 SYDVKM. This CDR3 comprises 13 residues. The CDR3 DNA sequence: TGTGCCAGCAGCACCCGTAGCCCAGATACGCAGTATTTT. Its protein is CASSTRSPDTQYF. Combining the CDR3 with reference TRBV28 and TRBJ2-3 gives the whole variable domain DVKVTQSSRYLVKRTGEKVFLECVQDMDHENMFWYRQDPGLGLRLIYFSYDVKMKEKGDIPEGYSVSREKKERFSLILESASTNQTSMYLCASSTRSPDTQYFGPGTRLTVL.

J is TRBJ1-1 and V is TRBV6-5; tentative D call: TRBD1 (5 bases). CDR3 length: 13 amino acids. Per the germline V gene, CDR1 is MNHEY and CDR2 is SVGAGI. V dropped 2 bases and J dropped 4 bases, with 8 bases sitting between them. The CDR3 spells CASSYGGGTEAFF. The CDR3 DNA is TGTGCCAGCAGTTACGGGGGGGGCACTGAAGCTTTCTTT.

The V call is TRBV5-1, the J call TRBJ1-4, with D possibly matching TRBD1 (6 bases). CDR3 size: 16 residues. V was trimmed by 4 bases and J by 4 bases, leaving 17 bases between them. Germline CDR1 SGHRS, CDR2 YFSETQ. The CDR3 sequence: CASSRTTGFDNEKLFF. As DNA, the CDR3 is TGCGCCAGCAGCAGGACCACAGGGTTTGATAATGAAAAACTGTTTTTT.

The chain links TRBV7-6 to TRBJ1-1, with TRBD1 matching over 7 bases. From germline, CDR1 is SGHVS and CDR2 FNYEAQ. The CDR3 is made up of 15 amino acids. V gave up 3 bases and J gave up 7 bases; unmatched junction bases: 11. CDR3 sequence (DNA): TGTGCCAGCAGCTTGGAAAGGGGGCGGAGTGGTGAAGCTTTCTTT. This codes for CASSLERGRSGEAFF.

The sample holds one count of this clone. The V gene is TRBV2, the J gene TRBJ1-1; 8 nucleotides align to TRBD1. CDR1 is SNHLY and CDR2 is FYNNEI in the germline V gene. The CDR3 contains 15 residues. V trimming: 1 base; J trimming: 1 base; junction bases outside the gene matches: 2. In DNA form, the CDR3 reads TGTGCCAGCAGTGAAGAGACAGGGGCGAACACTGAAGCTTTCTTT. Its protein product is CASSEETGANTEAFF. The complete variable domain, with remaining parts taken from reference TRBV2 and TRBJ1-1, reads EPEVTQTPSHQVTQMGQEVILRCVPISNHLYFYWYRQILGQKVEFLVSFYNNEISEKSEIFDDQFSVERPDGSNFTLKIRSTKLEDSAMYFCASSEETGANTEAFFGQGTRLTVV.

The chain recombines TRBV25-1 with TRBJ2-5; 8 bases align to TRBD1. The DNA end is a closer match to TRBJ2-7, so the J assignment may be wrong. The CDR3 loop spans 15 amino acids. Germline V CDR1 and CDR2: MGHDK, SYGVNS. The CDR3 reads CASSDLDRDGREQYF. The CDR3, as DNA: TGTGCCAGCAGTGATCTGGACAGGGACGGTCGCGAGCAGTACTTC.

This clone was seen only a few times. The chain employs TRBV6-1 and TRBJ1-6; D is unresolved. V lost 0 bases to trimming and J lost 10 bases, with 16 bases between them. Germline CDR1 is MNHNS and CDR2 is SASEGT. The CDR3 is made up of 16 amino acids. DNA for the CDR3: TGTGCCAGCAGTGAAGCGCGACGGGAAAACGGCTCACCCCTCCACTTT. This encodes CASSEARRENGSPLHF.

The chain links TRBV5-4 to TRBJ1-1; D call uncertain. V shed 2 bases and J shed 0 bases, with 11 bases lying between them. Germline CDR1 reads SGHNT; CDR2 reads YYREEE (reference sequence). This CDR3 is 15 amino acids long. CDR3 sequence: CASSFPEQMNTEAFF. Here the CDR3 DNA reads TGTGCCAGCAGCTTCCCAGAACAGATGAACACTGAAGCTTTCTTT.

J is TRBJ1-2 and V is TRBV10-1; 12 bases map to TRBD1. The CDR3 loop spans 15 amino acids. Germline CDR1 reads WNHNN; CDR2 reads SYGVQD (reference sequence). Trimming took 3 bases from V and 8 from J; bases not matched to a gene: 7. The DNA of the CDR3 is TGCGCCAGCAGTGAAGGGACAGGGGGCTCAGAGGGCTACACCTTC. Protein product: CASSEGTGGSEGYTF.

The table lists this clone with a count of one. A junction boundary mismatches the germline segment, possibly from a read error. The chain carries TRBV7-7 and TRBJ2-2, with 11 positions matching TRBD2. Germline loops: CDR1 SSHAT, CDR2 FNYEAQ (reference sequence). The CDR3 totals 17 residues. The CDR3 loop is CASSLELAGVSTGELFF. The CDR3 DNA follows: TGTGCTAGCAGCTTAGAACTAGCGGGAGTTTCGACCGGGGAGCTGTTTTTT.